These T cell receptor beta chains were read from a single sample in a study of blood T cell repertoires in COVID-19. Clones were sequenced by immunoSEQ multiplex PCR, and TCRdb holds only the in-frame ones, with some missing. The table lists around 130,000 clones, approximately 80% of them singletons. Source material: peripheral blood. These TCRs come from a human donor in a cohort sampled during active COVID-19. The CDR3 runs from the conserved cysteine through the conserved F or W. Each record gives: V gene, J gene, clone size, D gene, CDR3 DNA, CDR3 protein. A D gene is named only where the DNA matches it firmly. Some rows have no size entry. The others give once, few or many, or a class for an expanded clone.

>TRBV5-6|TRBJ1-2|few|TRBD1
TGTGCCAGCAGCTTCGGACAGGGCCGCGGCTACACCTTC
CASSFGQGRGYTF
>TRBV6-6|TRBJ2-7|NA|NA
TGTGCCAGCAAAGGCCGATTGACAGGAAACTACGAGCAGTACTTC
CASKGRLTGNYEQYF
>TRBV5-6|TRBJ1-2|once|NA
TGTGCCAGCAGCTTGGCCAGGGTTGGCTATGGCTACACCTTC
CASSLARVGYGYTF
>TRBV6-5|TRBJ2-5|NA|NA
TGTGCCAGTAGCGGCCAAGAGACCCAGTACTTC
CASSGQETQYF
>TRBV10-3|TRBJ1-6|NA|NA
TGTGCCATCAGCCCGGACACGAGCTCCTATAATTCACCCCTCCACTTT
CAISPDTSSYNSPLHF
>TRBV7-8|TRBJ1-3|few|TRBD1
TGTGCCAGCAGCTGGACAGGGGCTGGAAACACCATATATTTT
CASSWTGAGNTIYF
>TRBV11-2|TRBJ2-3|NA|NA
TGTGCCAGCAGCTTGGGACACCTCACAGATACGCAGTATTTT
CASSLGHLTDTQYF
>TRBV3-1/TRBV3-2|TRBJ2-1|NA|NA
TGTGCCAGCAGCCAGGGCCCCGAGGAGCAGTTCTTC
CASSQGPEEQFF
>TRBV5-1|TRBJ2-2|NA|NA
TGCGCCAGCAGCTTGGCGGCGGGGCGGGGCACCGGGGAGCTGTTTTTT
CASSLAAGRGTGELFF
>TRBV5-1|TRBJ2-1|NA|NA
TGCGCCAGCAGCTTGGTTCTAGAGGCTCACAATGAGCAGTTCTTC
CASSLVLEAHNEQFF
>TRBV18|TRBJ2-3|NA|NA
TGTGCCAGCTCGCCAGAGCAGGGAGGAGATACGCAGTATTTT
CASSPEQGGDTQYF
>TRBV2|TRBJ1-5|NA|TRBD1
TGTGCCAGCAGTGAACTCTCAGGGGGCCTCAATCAGCCCCAGCATTTT
CASSELSGGLNQPQHF
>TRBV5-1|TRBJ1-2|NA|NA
TGCGCCAGCAGCTCCACGGAGAACTATGGCTACACCTTC
CASSSTENYGYTF
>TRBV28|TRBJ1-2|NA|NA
TGTGCCAGCAGTTTACCCCCCGAGAGGGGCTACACCTTC
CASSLPPERGYTF
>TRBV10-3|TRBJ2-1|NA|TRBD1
TGTGCCACCGACAGGGGCAATGAGCAGTTCTTC
CATDRGNEQFF
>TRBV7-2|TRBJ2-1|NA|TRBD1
TGTGCCAGCAGCTCGGACAGGGTTGGGAATGAGCAGTTCTTC
CASSSDRVGNEQFF
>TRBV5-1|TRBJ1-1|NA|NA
TGCGCCAGCAGCGGCAGCACTGAAGCTTTCTTT
CASSGSTEAFF
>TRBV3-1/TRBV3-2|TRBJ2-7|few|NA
TGTGCCAGCAGCCCCTCGACAGGCGTCAGCTCCTACGAGCAGTACTTC
CASSPSTGVSSYEQYF
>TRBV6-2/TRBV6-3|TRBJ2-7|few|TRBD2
TGTGCCAGCAGTTACTCGACTAGCGAGTACGAGCAGTACTTC
CASSYSTSEYEQYF
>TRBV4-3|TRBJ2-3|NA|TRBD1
TGCGCCAGCAGCCAAGGGGGGACAGGAAGTAGAGATACGCAGTATTTT
CASSQGGTGSRDTQYF
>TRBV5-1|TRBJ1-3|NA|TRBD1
TGCGCCAGCAGCTTGGATGGGACAGGGACTGGAAACACCATATATTTT
CASSLDGTGTGNTIYF
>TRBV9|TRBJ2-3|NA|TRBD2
TGTGCCAGCAGCGTAGTACTAGCGGGTCCCACAGATACGCAGTATTTT
CASSVVLAGPTDTQYF
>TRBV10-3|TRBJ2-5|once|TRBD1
TGTGCCATCAGTGAAAAGGGTGACAGGGAAAAAGAGACCCAGTACTTC
CAISEKGDREKETQYF
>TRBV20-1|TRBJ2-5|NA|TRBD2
TGCAGTGCTAGTCCCCGAGCGGGGGAGACCCAGTACTTC
CSASPRAGETQYF
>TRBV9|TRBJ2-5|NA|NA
TGTGCCAGCAGCGTAGGGACAGCACAGGAGACCCAGTACTTC
CASSVGTAQETQYF
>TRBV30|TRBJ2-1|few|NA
TGTGCCTGGAGTACTAATCAGTTCTTC
CAWSTNQFF
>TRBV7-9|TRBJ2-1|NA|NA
TGTGCCAGCAGCTTAAGGGGGAACTCCTACAATGAGCAGTTCTTC
CASSLRGNSYNEQFF
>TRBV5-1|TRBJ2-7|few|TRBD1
TGCGCCAGCAGCCTAGACAGGGCAGCCTACGAGCAGTACTTC
CASSLDRAAYEQYF
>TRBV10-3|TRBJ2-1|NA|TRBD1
TGTGCCATCAGGCCTCCGGGACAGGGGGTCAATGAGCAGTTCTTC
CAIRPPGQGVNEQFF
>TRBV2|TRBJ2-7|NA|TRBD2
TGTGCCAGCAGAAGGACTAGCGGGTACGAGCAGTACTTC
CASRRTSGYEQYF
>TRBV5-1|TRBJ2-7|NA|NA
TGCGCCAGCAGCTTGGCTCTCAGCTCCTACGAGCAGTACTTC
CASSLALSSYEQYF
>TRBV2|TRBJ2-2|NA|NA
TGTGCCAGCAGTGAAGCGGTACAGGGTTACACCGGGGAGCTGTTTTTT
CASSEAVQGYTGELFF
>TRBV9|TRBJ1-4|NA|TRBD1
TGTGCCAGCAGGTCCCCCCAGGGGGTCTACGAAAAACTGTTTTTT
CASRSPQGVYEKLFF
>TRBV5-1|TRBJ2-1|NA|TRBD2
TGCGCCAGCAGCGCCGGGACTAGTGGGTACAATGAGCAGTTCTTC
CASSAGTSGYNEQFF
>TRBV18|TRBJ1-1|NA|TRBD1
TGTGCCAGCTCACAAGGGGGACAGGGAGGCACTGAAGCTTTCTTT
CASSQGGQGGTEAFF
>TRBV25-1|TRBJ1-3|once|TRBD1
TGTGCCAGCAGTGAATCGGGACAGGGGGGAAACACCATATATTTT
CASSESGQGGNTIYF
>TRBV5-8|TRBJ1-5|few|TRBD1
TGTGCCAGCAGCAGAGACAGGGGCGAGCCCCAGCATTTT
CASSRDRGEPQHF
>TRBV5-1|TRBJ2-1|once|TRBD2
TGCGCCAGCAGCTCCGGACTAGCGGGGGGGCACAATGAGCAGTTCTTC
CASSSGLAGGHNEQFF
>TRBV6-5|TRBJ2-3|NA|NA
TGTGCCAGCAGTTCAGGGGCGGACACAGATACGCAGTATTTT
CASSSGADTDTQYF
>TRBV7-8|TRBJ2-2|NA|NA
TGTGCCAGCAGCTTAAGGGCGGGGAACACCGGGGAGCTGTTTTTT
CASSLRAGNTGELFF
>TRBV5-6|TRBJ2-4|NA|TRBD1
TGTGCCAGCAGCTTACAGGGGGCGCGAGACATTCAGTACTTC
CASSLQGARDIQYF
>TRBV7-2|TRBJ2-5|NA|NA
TGTGCCAGCAGCCCGCACCCTGGACAGACACAAGAGACCCAGTACTTC
CASSPHPGQTQETQYF
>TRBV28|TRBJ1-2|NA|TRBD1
TGTGCCAGCCGAGTACCTCCGGGACAGGGCTCTATTCCTAACTATGGCTACACCTTC
CASRVPPGQGSIPNYGYTF
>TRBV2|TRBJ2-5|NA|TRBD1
TGTGCCAGCAGTAGGGACAGGGGGCCCCAAGAGACCCAGTACTTC
CASSRDRGPQETQYF
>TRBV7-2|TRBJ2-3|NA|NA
TGTGCCAGCAGCTGGAAAGGCGGGGGCACAGATACGCAGTATTTT
CASSWKGGGTDTQYF
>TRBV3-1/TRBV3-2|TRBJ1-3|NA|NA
TGTGCCAGCAGCCAAGAGATATGGCCGAGCGCTGGAAACACCATATATTTT
CASSQEIWPSAGNTIYF
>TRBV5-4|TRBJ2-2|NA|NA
TGTGCCAGCAGCCATATGGACAGGAACACCGGGGAGCTGTTTTTT
CASSHMDRNTGELFF
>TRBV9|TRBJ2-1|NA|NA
TGTGCCAGCAGCGTAGCTGAGGGGGGGTACAATGAGCAGTTCTTC
CASSVAEGGYNEQFF
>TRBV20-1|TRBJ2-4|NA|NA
TGCAGTGCTAGTTTGCTGAGGGGGGGCGTAAACATTCAGTACTTC
CSASLLRGGVNIQYF
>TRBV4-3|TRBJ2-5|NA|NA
TGCGCCAGCAGCCAAGATTACGGGATCGGAGAGACCCAGTACTTC
CASSQDYGIGETQYF
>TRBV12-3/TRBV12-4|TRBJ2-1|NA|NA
TGTGCCAGCAGGGCCGGGGTCTACAATGAGCAGTTCTTC
CASRAGVYNEQFF
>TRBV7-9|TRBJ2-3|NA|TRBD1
TGTGCCAGCAGCCAACCCGGACAGGGGGGTAAAGATACGCAGTATTTT
CASSQPGQGGKDTQYF
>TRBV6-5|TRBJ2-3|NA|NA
TGTGCCAGCAGTTACTCGAGTAGCACAGATACGCAGTATTTT
CASSYSSSTDTQYF
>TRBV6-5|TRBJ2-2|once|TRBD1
TGTGCCAGCAGTTACCAACAGGGGCCCTACACCGGGGAGCTGTTTTTT
CASSYQQGPYTGELFF
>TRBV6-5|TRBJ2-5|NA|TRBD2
TGTGCCAGCACGGCGGGGGGGCATAGTGAGACCCAGTACTTC
CASTAGGHSETQYF
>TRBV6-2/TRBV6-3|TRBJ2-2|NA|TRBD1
TGTGCCAGCAGCCGTCGGACAGGGGGGAACACCGGGGAGCTGTTTTTT
CASSRRTGGNTGELFF
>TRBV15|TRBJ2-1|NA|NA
TGTGCCACCAGCAGTTCGGCCCCGGGCTCCTACAATGAGCAGTTCTTC
CATSSSAPGSYNEQFF